This T cell receptor (beta chain) was recovered during a study of T cell repertoires in cytomegalovirus infection. Study details: Public TCR beta signature analysis indicated the presence of both CMV infection and matching HLA type.

TCRdb passed the reads through MiXCR, listing each CDR3 protein once. The sample records about 140,000 distinct CDR3 sequences, 5% to 6.5% being singletons. General study findings and limits: CMV-specific HLA-C-restricted TCR beta clonotypes dominated the ex vivo response. CMV carriers with the relevant HLA were identified by cumulative public TCR beta family frequency.

Notes on this clonotype: Antigen unknown.

Sequencing was carried out using PBMCs. The receptor comes from a human donor in good health (CMV status not recorded). Some clones in this sample may be carry-over from other donors' samples.

CDR3: CASSEALDWAREQYF. Here the CDR3 DNA reads TGTGCCAGCAGTGAAGCCCTGGACTGGGCGAGAGAGCAGTACTTC. The chain carries TRBV2 and TRBJ2-7; possible D gene TRBD2, 5 bases. V was cut by 0 bases and J by 7 bases, with 16 bases left in between. The CDR3 has 15 amino acids. In germline, CDR1 is SNHLY, CDR2 FYNNEI.